One T cell receptor beta chain is described in this entry. Its recognized antigen is unknown. Base qualities are not recorded, but no much larger clone differs from it by a single base. Deletion took 5 bases off V and 0 bases off J, with a span of 7 bases between the germline ends. CDR1 is given as MDHEN and CDR2 as SYDVKM, both from the germline V gene. The CDR3 runs 13 amino acids, cysteine and phenylalanine included. Only the CDR3 portion is preserved as DNA: 39 bases, with reading frame beginning at the first base. The entry originates in a study of control samples from healthy donors and cancer patients (dated by TCRdb to 2018 to 2021). The protocol used for the library was the immunoSEQ multiplex PCR assay. In its TCRdb copy, this immuneACCESS table keeps in-frame sequences only and misses some clones. Where compared with another copy, unresolved V genes explain less than half of these, and the others have no known cause. This sample lists 100,000 to 150,000 clones; 85% to 95% were detected once. The top ten hold roughly 4% of the sample.

This sequence was found in a man aged 25-45 years in good health. The V and J segments used are TRBV28 and TRBJ1-1, with the D gene call left open. The sample consisted of blood. This receptor carries the CDR3 CASSPPLNTEAFF. The DNA sequence is TGTGCCAGCAGTCCTCCCCTGAACACTGAAGCTTTCTTT.